These 2 T cell receptor beta chains originate from one sample sequenced in a study of OX40 agonist ivuxolimab in advanced cancers. Receptor libraries were prepared by the immunoSEQ multiplex PCR assay. Sourced from immuneACCESS, this table was stored by TCRdb with only in-frame sequences that have V and J called. A share of the clones is absent; for the studies checked, an unresolved V gene accounts for under half, and the remainder has no known explanation. A total of approximately 91,000 clones appear in this sample, 80% to 90% of them only once. The ten largest clones add up to approximately 2% of the sample. The input for sequencing was CD4+ or CD8+ T cells sorted from blood, taken in a trial of the OX40 agonist ivuxolimab. The receptors derive from an adult with an advanced solid tumor such as melanoma, head and neck, liver or kidney cancer.

This chain links TRBV4-1 with TRBJ1-2; D might be TRBD1 (5 bases). V dropped 1 base and J dropped 5 bases, with 14 bases sitting between them. Germline CDR1 is MGHRA and CDR2 is YSYEKL. The CDR3 length is 15 residues. The CDR3 reads CASSQGAREGYGYTF. The CDR3 DNA reads as TGCGCCAGCAGCCAAGGGGCCCGAGAGGGGTATGGCTACACCTTC.

The gene calls are TRBV6-6 and TRBJ1-4; 7 positions agree with TRBD1. Germline V gene lookup returns CDR1 MNHNY and CDR2 SVGAGI (reference sequence). This CDR3 spans 16 amino acids. The J segment lost 5 bases and the V segment lost 0 bases, leaving 6 bases of the junction unmatched. CDR3 region: CASSYSRRDSNEKLFF. The DNA for the CDR3 is TGTGCCAGCAGTTACTCTCGTAGGGACAGCAATGAAAAACTGTTTTTT.